Described below is a single TCR beta chain sequence and its context. This entry is derived from a study of T cells expressing NK-cell markers. TCRdb reprocessed the 5' RACE reads; each CDR3 protein has one entry and no DNA is given. The sample includes some 340,000 distinct CDR3 sequences. This CDR3 has 16 residues. In germline, CDR1 is SGHAT, CDR2 FQNNGV. This TCR was recovered from a man between 18 and 69 years old in good health. J is TRBJ2-7 and V is TRBV11-2; with no DNA, the TCRdb D assignment of TRBD1 cannot be verified. Sequenced: blood T cells: a sorted CD56 or NKG2C T cell subset, CD4+ or CD8+ T cells, or bulk PBMC T cells (not recorded which). The CDR3 is CASSFRQGRGSYEQYF.